Listed here is a single T cell receptor beta chain. Generated by immunoSEQ multiplex PCR, the TCRdb table keeps only in-frame clones and is missing some. The repertoire consists of approximately 250,000 clones, with more than 65% occurring once and the leading ten covering 2% to 2.5%. This sample was included in a study of blood T cell repertoires in COVID-19. The receptor was derived from a man aged 40-50 years who had recovered from COVID-19. Sequenced: peripheral blood.

The CDR3 region is CSGEGPPYNEQFF. Here the CDR3 DNA reads TGCAGCGGGGAGGGTCCCCCGTACAATGAGCAGTTCTTC. The rearrangement uses TRBV29-1 and TRBJ2-1; the match to TRBD2 covers 7 bases. CDR3 length equals 13 residues. Germline lookup yields CDR1 SQVTM and CDR2 ANQGSEA. Trimming at V came to 7 bases and at J to 4 bases, leaving 7 bases not matched to a gene.